Reported below is one T cell receptor beta chain. Its antigen remains unknown. Produced via immunoSEQ multiplex PCR; TCRdb's table is partial and in-frame only. The table shows some 370,000 clones, with roughly 80% occurring only once. The data are from a study of Ad26.COV2.S vaccination and SARS-CoV-2 variants. About the study: The Ad26.COV2.S arm of the COV1001 trial was where the donor was placed. Study observations and caveats: Vaccinees reportedly had broad spike-specific CD8+ and CD4+ T cell responses. Similar non-spike TCR breadth was observed in recipients of vaccine and of placebo. Compared with placebo recipients, vaccine recipients had higher spike-specific TCR breadth.

The treatment was: around 19 received Ad26.COV2.S at low or high dose, single or two shots; 5 received placebo; per-sample allocation not given. The samples were gathered on day 63 after the first injection of vaccine or placebo. CDR1 is MGHRA and CDR2 is YSYEKL in the germline V gene. The CDR3 consists of 15 residues. V dropped 3 bases and J dropped 5; count of bases not matched to a gene: 4. V usage is TRBV4-1 and J usage is TRBJ1-6; 7 nucleotides agree with TRBD1. The sequence was collected from a person aged 18-60 years who received the Ad26.COV2.S COVID-19 vaccine or a placebo. The source was peripheral blood, collected in a trial of Ad26.COV2.S vaccine versus placebo. This chain's CDR3 is CASSQGQLDNSPLHF. The CDR3 coding sequence is TGCGCCAGCAGCCAGGGACAGCTAGATAATTCACCCCTCCACTTT.